This is a list of T cell receptor beta chains from one sample in a study of T cell responses to AZD1222 COVID-19 vaccine. Data came from immunoSEQ multiplex PCR; TCRdb stores just in-frame clones and leaves some out. The data hold approximately 81,000 clones, with about 83% observed a single time. The source material was peripheral blood, sampled 28 days after the second AZD1222 dose. Every receptor here comes from an adult who received the AZD1222 COVID-19 vaccine. CDR3s include the opening cysteine and the closing phenylalanine or tryptophan. A D gene is named only where the DNA matches it firmly. A row's size may be missing; if present it is once, few, many or a size class.

TRBV27	TRBJ1-2	TRBD1	-	CASSLNGQGYGYTF	TGTGCCAGCAGTTTAAACGGACAGGGGTATGGCTACACCTTC
TRBV4-1	TRBJ1-2	-	once	CASSETGVGGYTF	TGCGCCAGCAGCGAGACAGGAGTCGGCGGCTACACCTTC
TRBV27	TRBJ2-1	TRBD2	-	CATMGLAGSRFYNEQFF	TGTGCCACCATGGGACTAGCGGGTTCACGATTCTACAATGAGCAGTTCTTC
TRBV7-2	TRBJ2-3	-	-	CASSLTGTDTQYF	TGTGCCAGCAGCTTAACGGGAACAGATACGCAGTATTTT
TRBV7-6	TRBJ1-2	-	-	CASSLGGQPGAYGYTF	TGTGCCAGCAGCTTGGGGGGCCAGCCAGGGGCCTATGGCTACACCTTC
TRBV7-5	TRBJ2-1	-	-	CARSLGGLAGKDEQFF	TGTGCCAGAAGCTTAGGGGGACTAGCGGGAAAGGATGAGCAGTTCTTC
TRBV19	TRBJ1-5	-	-	CASSIEGRYQPQHF	TGTGCCAGTAGTATAGAGGGAAGGTACCAGCCCCAGCATTTT
TRBV4-1	TRBJ2-1	TRBD2	-	CASSQTSGIRGEQFF	TGCGCCAGCAGCCAAACTAGCGGGATACGGGGTGAGCAGTTCTTC
TRBV23-1	TRBJ1-5	-	-	CASTPGTRNQPQHF	TGCGCCAGCACCCCGGGAACACGAAATCAGCCCCAGCATTTT
TRBV28	TRBJ1-1	-	-	CASSSLGLKGDTEAFF	TGTGCCAGCAGTTCTCTAGGACTTAAGGGGGACACTGAAGCTTTCTTT
TRBV11-2	TRBJ2-3	-	-	CASSLVRSLPTDTQYF	TGTGCCAGCAGCTTAGTGCGAAGCCTACCCACAGATACGCAGTATTTT
TRBV5-4	TRBJ2-2	TRBD1	-	CASSQHPTGRMGGELFF	TGTGCCAGCAGCCAACACCCGACAGGGAGAATGGGCGGGGAGCTGTTTTTT
TRBV18	TRBJ1-2	-	-	CASSQPTVYRYTF	TGTGCCAGCTCACAACCGACAGTCTATCGCTACACCTTC
TRBV19	TRBJ1-3	-	-	CASSIHVNSGNTIYF	TGTGCCAGTAGTATCCACGTGAACTCTGGAAACACCATATATTTT
TRBV30	TRBJ1-2	-	-	CATLAGRRNYGYTF	TGTGCCACACTCGCGGGACGCCGTAACTATGGCTACACCTTC
TRBV10-3	TRBJ2-2	-	-	CAISDRGGQINTGELFF	TGTGCCATCAGTGACCGTGGCGGACAGATCAACACCGGGGAGCTGTTTTTT
TRBV6-2/TRBV6-3	TRBJ2-2	-	-	CASSAQGSGELFF	TGTGCCAGCAGTGCTCAGGGTTCCGGGGAGCTGTTTTTT
TRBV11-2	TRBJ1-2	-	-	CASSSNPTVSIYGYTF	TGTGCCAGCAGCTCGAATCCGACTGTATCCATATATGGCTACACCTTC
TRBV27	TRBJ1-5	-	once	CASSLSGQANQPQHF	TGTGCCAGCAGTTTATCTGGCCAGGCCAATCAGCCCCAGCATTTT
TRBV9	TRBJ2-2	-	-	CASSAYTGELFF	TGTGCCAGCAGCGCTTACACCGGGGAGCTGTTTTTT
TRBV19	TRBJ2-1	-	-	CASSTSRGVAPFF	TGTGCCAGTAGTACGAGCAGGGGCGTTGCGCCGTTCTTC
TRBV2	TRBJ2-7	-	once	CASSEAGPTGEQYF	TGTGCCAGCAGTGAAGCGGGGCCAACGGGCGAGCAGTACTTC
TRBV19	TRBJ2-7	TRBD1	-	CASSSRDRLAYEQYF	TGTGCCAGTAGTAGCCGGGACAGGTTAGCCTACGAGCAGTACTTC
TRBV7-3	TRBJ2-1	TRBD1	-	CASSLQGDHYNEQFF	TGTGCCAGCAGCCTACAGGGGGACCACTACAATGAGCAGTTCTTC
TRBV30	TRBJ1-6	TRBD1	-	CAWSVLDRGNSPLHF	TGTGCCTGGAGTGTTTTAGACAGGGGGAATTCACCCCTCCACTTT
TRBV9	TRBJ2-7	TRBD1	-	CASSRDSSYEQYF	TGTGCCAGCAGCCGGGACAGCTCCTACGAGCAGTACTTC
TRBV19	TRBJ2-7	-	-	CASTRTGGPYEQYF	TGTGCCAGTACTCGGACTGGAGGGCCCTACGAGCAGTACTTC